This passage covers 25 T cell receptor beta chains from one sample sequenced in a study of blood T cells in healthy people across ages. Combining a sample-barcoded 5' primer with a J-beta primer mix, a second PCR ran for roughly 7 to 11 cycles. TCRdb re-called the 5' RACE reads through MiXCR, storing one row per CDR3 protein. Of about 730,000 distinct CDR3 sequences in the sample, around 40% were seen once. Source material: blood. The receptors were gathered from a woman aged 55-69 years in good health.

This rearrangement joins TRBV5-1 to TRBJ1-6; D unclear. CDR3 length equals 15 residues. V was trimmed by 0 bases and J by 8 bases, leaving 12 bases between them. In germline, CDR1 is SGHRS, CDR2 YFSETQ. The CDR3 DNA follows: TGCGCCAGCAGCTTGGGCACCAGCCCATATTCACCCCTCCACTTT. Its protein is CASSLGTSPYSPLHF.

The J gene is TRBJ1-5, the V gene TRBV20-1; 7 bases are shared with TRBD1. Looked up from germline, CDR1 is DFQATT and CDR2 is SNEGSKA (reference sequence). There are 17 residues in the CDR3. V lost 2 bases, J lost 0 bases, and 10 bases stayed unmatched. CDR3 DNA: TGCAGTGCTAGAATAATTGGACAGGTTGATAGCAATCAGCCCCAGCATTTT. Its protein is CSARIIGQVDSNQPQHF.

The V and J genes are TRBV30 and TRBJ2-7; 7 bases agree with TRBD1. Germline V gene data show CDR1 as GTSNPN and CDR2 as SVGIG (reference sequence). The CDR3 is 13 amino acids. The V gene end was trimmed by 0 bases and the J gene end by 10 bases; junction bases not matched to a gene: 9. CDR3 nucleotide sequence: TGTGCCTGGAGTGTAATGGCAGGGGGTCATCAGTACTTC. Protein product: CAWSVMAGGHQYF.

The chain employs TRBV9 and TRBJ2-3, with a tentative D call TRBD1 (6 bases). The CDR3 is 16 amino acids. CDR1 and CDR2 (germline): SGDLS, YYNGEE. The V and J ends lost 6 bases and 3 bases respectively, with 20 bases between them. The CDR3 sequence is CASIPAEQGRTDTQYF. Here the CDR3 DNA reads TGTGCCAGCATCCCAGCCGAGCAGGGGCGGACAGATACGCAGTATTTT.

This clonotype showed up many times. The chain links TRBV25-1 to TRBJ2-7, with 8 bases that match TRBD1. V shed 6 bases and J 0 bases; nucleotides not matched to a gene: 4. Germline-derived CDR1 and CDR2 are MGHDK and SYGVNS. The length of the CDR3 is 14 residues. This CDR3 reads CASSRTGPSYEQYF. In DNA form, the CDR3 reads TGTGCCAGCAGCCGGACAGGGCCCTCCTACGAGCAGTACTTC.

The rearrangement uses TRBV27 and TRBJ2-1; TRBD1 matches at 7 bases. Germline V gene data show CDR1 as MNHEY and CDR2 as SMNVEV (reference sequence). The CDR3 loop spans 12 amino acids. V trimming: 8 bases; J trimming: 5 bases; junction bases outside the gene matches: 3. The CDR3 DNA follows: TGTGCCAGCCATGGACAGGACAATGAGCAGTTCTTC. This gives the protein CASHGQDNEQFF.

This clonotype appeared a few times. A single base separates this from a much larger clone, so it may be a read error. The V call is TRBV14, the J call TRBJ2-5; unclear D gene. Germline values: CDR1 SGHDN, CDR2 FVKESK. This CDR3 is 11 amino acids long. Trimming took 3 bases from V and 5 from J, leaving 4 bases between them. CDR3 in amino acids: CASSQWETQYF. The CDR3 DNA sequence: TGTGCCAGCAGCCAGTGGGAGACCCAGTACTTC.

V usage is TRBV2 and J usage is TRBJ2-5, with TRBD1 matching 10 bases. The DNA end favors TRBJ2-7, so the J call may be wrong. CDR3 size: 15 residues. Germline assignment: CDR1 SNHLY and CDR2 FYNNEI. As DNA, the CDR3 is TGTGCCAGCAGTGGAGGGACAGGGGTGGACTACGAGCAGTACTTC. Residues: CASSGGTGVDYEQYF.

In its sample, this clonotype was seen many times. The chain combines TRBV20-1 with TRBJ2-3; possible D gene TRBD1, 5 bases. Germline V gives CDR1 DFQATT, CDR2 SNEGSKA (reference sequence). Trimming cost V 5 bases and J 6 bases, with 12 bases left between them. This CDR3 comprises 12 residues. CDR3: CSAPRQSDTQYF. The CDR3 region has the DNA TGCAGTGCTCCGAGACAGTCTGATACGCAGTATTTT.

This clonotype was observed a few times. The CDR3 reads CASEAGTEQPQHF. The CDR3 DNA reads TGTGCCAGCGAAGCGGGTACGGAACAGCCCCAGCATTTT. The chain joins TRBV6-6 to TRBJ1-5; D not certain. The V end was cut by 8 bases, the J end by 7 bases, with 15 bases between. CDR3 length: 13 residues. Germline V gene sequence: CDR1 MNHNY, CDR2 SVGAGI (reference sequence).

The chain links TRBV5-1 to TRBJ2-7, with D tentatively TRBD2 (6 bases). This CDR3 comprises 14 residues. The V gene's germline CDR1 is SGHRS and CDR2 YFSETQ. Trimming took 7 bases from V and 4 from J, leaving 18 bases between them. The CDR3 DNA reads as TGCGCCAGCCGAAGCAGACTAGTAGGTTACGAGCAGTACTTC. Its protein product is CASRSRLVGYEQYF. Full variable domain (missing parts from reference TRBV5-1 and TRBJ2-7): KAGVTQTPRYLIKTRGQQVTLSCSPISGHRSVSWYQQTPGQGLQFLFEYFSETQRNKGNFPGRFSGRQFSNSRSEMNVSTLELGDSALYLCASRSRLVGYEQYFGPGTRLTVT.

The V and J genes are TRBV14 and TRBJ2-6; D not resolved. The CDR3 totals 13 residues. In germline, CDR1 is SGHDN, CDR2 FVKESK. V lost 3 bases, J lost 5 bases, and 5 bases lay in between. CDR3 DNA sequence: TGTGCCAGCAGCCAGCCGTGGGCCAACGTCCTGACTTTC. Protein: CASSQPWANVLTF.

The CDR3 sequence: CASSSPIHNEQYF. The CDR3 DNA sequence: TGTGCCAGCAGCTCCCCAATACACAATGAGCAGTACTTC. The rearrangement uses TRBV11-1 and TRBJ2-5; no clear D gene. CDR1 and CDR2 (germline): SGHAT, FQDESV (reference sequence). The germline V and J ends were trimmed by 4 bases and 11 bases, with 17 bases remaining between them. The CDR3 has 13 amino acids.

CDR3: CASVDPGGADGYTF. The CDR3 DNA reads as TGTGCCAGCGTCGACCCAGGGGGTGCAGATGGCTACACCTTC. The J gene is TRBJ1-2, the V gene TRBV28; TRBD1 agrees at 7 bases. V gave up 8 bases and J gave up 6 bases; unmatched junction bases: 12. The CDR3 loop spans 14 amino acids. The germline V gene encodes CDR1 MDHEN and CDR2 SYDVKM.

This clonotype was seen many times. Mismatch with germline at one junction end may stem from a read error. V is TRBV6-5 and J is TRBJ2-7; possibly TRBD2 for D (5 bases). CDR3 length: 15 amino acids. Per germline, CDR1 MNHEY and CDR2 SVGAGI. The CDR3 bases are TGCGCCAGCAGCTATTCGACGGGGAGCTCCTACGAGCAGTACTTC. This encodes CASSYSTGSSYEQYF.

In this sample, this clonotype turned up many times. The V and J genes are TRBV29-1 and TRBJ2-7; tentatively, D is TRBD1 (5 bases). Trimming took 0 bases from V and 6 from J, leaving 15 bases between them. CDR3 length equals 14 residues. Germline V gene data show CDR1 as SQVTM and CDR2 as ANQGSEA. CDR3 amino acids: CSVEDGLGLGEQYF. CDR3 nucleotide sequence: TGCAGCGTTGAAGATGGGTTGGGGCTAGGCGAGCAGTACTTC.

The chain has TRBV20-1 and TRBJ2-1; the D is unclear. This CDR3 is built from 14 residues. V lost 2 bases and J 7 bases, leaving 15 bases between the germline ends. Per the germline V gene, CDR1 is DFQATT and CDR2 is SNEGSKA (reference sequence). The CDR3, as DNA: TGCAGTGCTAGACGAACAGTGATGTTAAATGAGCAGTTCTTC. Amino acids: CSARRTVMLNEQFF.

In its sample, this clonotype was seen once. This chain links TRBV20-1 with TRBJ2-1; a weak D match, TRBD1 (6 bases). The CDR3 extends over 14 amino acids. V was shortened by 2 bases and J by 8 bases, with 16 bases between the two germline ends. Germline V lookup: CDR1 DFQATT, CDR2 SNEGSKA (reference sequence). CDR3 region: CSARSGTTFDEQFF. DNA for the CDR3: TGCAGTGCTAGATCCGGGACAACCTTTGATGAGCAGTTCTTC.

V and J are TRBV20-1 and TRBJ2-5; the D gene is possibly TRBD1 (5 bases). This CDR3 has 14 residues. Germline V gene sequence: CDR1 DFQATT, CDR2 SNEGSKA (reference sequence). V was shortened by 3 bases and J by 1 base, with 12 bases between the two germline ends. The CDR3 loop is CSASGWTSQETQYF. Written as DNA, the CDR3 is TGCAGTGCTAGCGGTTGGACATCCCAAGAGACCCAGTACTTC.

This clonotype was detected a few times. The rearrangement joins TRBV28 to TRBJ2-1; D is possibly TRBD2 (5 bases). V was trimmed by 6 bases and J by 10 bases, leaving 16 bases between them. Germline CDR1 MDHEN, CDR2 SYDVKM. There are 13 residues in the CDR3. CDR3 DNA sequence: TGTGCCAGCAGACCTAGCAATTTACGAGAGCAGTTCTTC. This sequence encodes CASRPSNLREQFF.

A remark on this clonotype: A much bigger clone sits one base away, suggesting this may be a read error. CDR3 in amino acids: CASTSGTGGNQPQHF. In DNA, the CDR3 is TGTGCCAGCACCTCCGGGACAGGGGGCAATCAGCCCCAGCATTTT. The rearrangement links TRBV18 to TRBJ1-5, with 10 bases lining up with TRBD1. The CDR3 totals 15 residues. With 8 bases clipped from V and 2 bases from J, the junction kept 6 bases outside the gene matches. CDR1 KGHSH and CDR2 LQKENI come from the germline V gene.

The table lists this clonotype with a few counts. The chain carries TRBV6-1 and TRBJ2-1; the match to TRBD1 covers 7 bases. Germline lookup yields CDR1 MNHNS and CDR2 SASEGT. The CDR3 extends over 15 amino acids. V trimming: 3 bases; J trimming: 5 bases; junction bases outside the gene matches: 7. The CDR3 coding sequence is TGTGCCAGCAGTGAGGGCCTAGGGGGCCACAATGAGCAGTTCTTC. Protein sequence: CASSEGLGGHNEQFF.

This clonotype was detected many times. J is TRBJ1-5 and V is TRBV7-9; the match to TRBD1 covers 8 bases. Trimming cost V 3 bases and J 5 bases; bases outside gene matches: 3. The CDR3 runs 14 residues. The germline V gene has CDR1 SEHNR and CDR2 FQNEAQ (reference sequence). The DNA of the CDR3 is TGTGCCAGCAGCTTGGACAGGGATTATCAGCCCCAGCATTTT. As protein: CASSLDRDYQPQHF.

The chain recombines TRBV24-1 with TRBJ2-4; 9 bases fit TRBD1. The J call is uncertain, as TRBJ2-7 better fits the DNA end. The CDR3 has 16 amino acids. CDR1 KGHDR and CDR2 SFDVKD come from the germline V gene. The CDR3 protein is CATSDATGGGTYEQYF. CDR3 nucleotide sequence: TGTGCCACCAGTGATGCTACAGGGGGCGGAACCTACGAGCAGTACTTC.

This CDR3 reads CASSPGGGGSYNEQFF. DNA of the CDR3: TGTGCCAGCAGCCCAGGGGGGGGCGGGAGTTACAATGAGCAGTTCTTC. This chain links TRBV7-8 with TRBJ2-1; D assignment may be TRBD1 or TRBD2 (7 bases each). Trimming removed 5 bases at V and 4 bases at J, with 18 bases between. Germline CDR1 is SGHVS and CDR2 is FQNEAQ. The CDR3 loop spans 16 amino acids.